This T cell receptor (beta chain) was observed in a study of regulatory T cells in long-lasting Graves disease. Study as a whole: Antithyroid drug exposure in newly diagnosed Graves' patients had lasted under 3 months.

The time point is: newly diagnosed GD, antithyroid drugs for less than 3 months. With RNA extracted from PBMCs as input, the TCR library was made. This clonotype was seen ten or more times. In germline, CDR1 is SGHVS, CDR2 FNYEAQ. The CDR3 runs to 13 residues. Deletions cut 5 bases from V and 5 bases from J, with 13 bases between. Building of the TCR beta libraries involved iRepertoire HTBI primers and Arm-PCR of CDR3 regions. TCRdb called the multiplex PCR reads again in MiXCR, with one record for every CDR3 protein. The data contain about 380,000 distinct CDR3 sequences, around 15% of them singletons.

The specimen comprised peripheral blood mononuclear cells (PBMCs), sampled at new diagnosis, from a patient treated with antithyroid drugs. The receptor comes from a female donor with Graves disease. The V and J genes are TRBV7-6 and TRBJ2-7; TRBD2 is a possible D gene (6 bases). The CDR3 DNA reads as TGTGCCAGCAGCCCCCCGGGGGACCACGAGCAGTACTTC. Translation gives CASSPPGDHEQYF.